The 18 T cell receptor beta chains below all came from one sample that was sequenced in a study of blood T cell repertoires in COVID-19. Sequencing used immunoSEQ multiplex PCR; TCRdb keeps in-frame clones, though not all of them. The data contain 65,000 to 70,000 clones, over 70% of them singletons. The sample comprised peripheral blood. The receptors here all came from a man aged 60-69 years with acute or convalescent COVID-19.

The rearrangement uses TRBV13 and TRBJ2-1; tentatively, D is TRBD2 (6 bases). The CDR3 extends over 19 amino acids. V dropped 2 bases and J dropped 0 bases, with 20 bases sitting between them. CDR1 PRHDT and CDR2 FYEKMQ come from the germline V gene (reference sequence). In DNA form, the CDR3 reads TGTGCCAGCAGCTTATCTCGGGACCCGCGGGGCCTCTCCTACAATGAGCAGTTCTTC. This sequence encodes CASSLSRDPRGLSYNEQFF.

The chain combines TRBV2 with TRBJ2-2; perhaps TRBD1 as D (5 bases). CDR1 and CDR2 (germline): SNHLY, FYNNEI. The CDR3 is 13 residues long. Trimming shortened V by 7 bases and J by 6 bases, and 12 bases separated the two germline ends. CDR3 residues: CASIWQGAGELFF. The CDR3 nucleotides are TGTGCCAGCATATGGCAGGGCGCCGGGGAGCTGTTTTTT.

CDR3: CASSVVGGRQETQYF. The CDR3 nucleotides are TGTGCCAGCAGCGTAGTCGGGGGGCGCCAAGAGACCCAGTACTTC. This chain connects TRBV9 to TRBJ2-5; tentative D call: TRBD2 (7 bases). V was shortened by 0 bases and J by 1 base, with 10 bases between the two germline ends. CDR1 and CDR2 from the germline V gene are SGDLS and YYNGEE. This CDR3 contains 15 residues.

The V gene is TRBV10-3, the J gene TRBJ1-1; the D gene is possibly TRBD1 (6 bases). CDR1 ENHRY and CDR2 SYGVKD come from the germline V gene. V lost 6 bases and J lost 1, with 12 bases in between. CDR3 size: 14 residues. The CDR3 here is CAIRGATGNTEAFF. The CDR3 nucleotides are TGTGCCATCAGGGGGGCGACAGGGAACACTGAAGCTTTCTTT.

This chain connects TRBV10-3 to TRBJ1-2; 7 nucleotides align to TRBD1. Germline trimming cut 6 bases from V and 3 bases from J; bases unmatched to any gene: 7. CDR1 is ENHRY, CDR2 SYGVKD, per germline. The CDR3 is 14 residues long. The CDR3 nucleotides read TGTGCCATCAGACAAGCTCAGGGGGACTATGGCTACACCTTC. Amino acids: CAIRQAQGDYGYTF.

This clone has more than one count but fewer than ten. The gene calls are TRBV5-6 and TRBJ2-7; D ambiguous. The CDR3 runs 13 residues. Germline V gene sequence: CDR1 SGHDT, CDR2 YYEEEE. Trimming cost V 5 bases and J 4 bases, with 13 bases left between them. In DNA form, the CDR3 reads TGTGCCAGCAGGACCTGGAGAGGATACGAGCAGTACTTC. This encodes CASRTWRGYEQYF.

The rearrangement links TRBV5-8 to TRBJ2-7, with TRBD1 identical over 12 bases. This CDR3 is 14 amino acids long. Unmatched junction bases numbered 5, after V lost 4 bases and J lost 6 bases. The germline gives CDR1 SGHTS, CDR2 YDEGEE. This CDR3 reads CASSRDRGLGEQYF. CDR3 DNA sequence: TGTGCCAGCAGCAGGGACAGGGGGCTCGGCGAGCAGTACTTC.

The chain has TRBV18 and TRBJ1-4; D ambiguous. The CDR3 runs to 13 residues. V lost 2 bases and J lost 6, with 7 bases in between. Germline CDR1 is KGHSH and CDR2 is LQKENI. CDR3 region: CASSPNEDEKLFF. The CDR3 nucleotides read TGTGCCAGCTCACCAAATGAGGATGAAAAACTGTTTTTT. The full variable domain, completed using reference TRBV18 and TRBJ1-4, is NAGVMQNPRHLVRRRGQEARLRCSPMKGHSHVYWYRQLPEEGLKFMVYLQKENIIDESGMPKERFSAEFPKEGPSILRIQQVVRGDSAAYFCASSPNEDEKLFFGSGTQLSVL.

The chain recombines TRBV27 with TRBJ2-1; a weak D match, TRBD2 (5 bases). The CDR3 is made up of 13 amino acids. Germline-derived CDR1 and CDR2 are MNHEY and SMNVEV (reference sequence). V was cut by 8 bases and J by 5 bases, with 13 bases left in between. The CDR3 protein is CASRPGFHNEQFF. The DNA of the CDR3 is TGTGCCAGCCGGCCGGGGTTCCACAATGAGCAGTTCTTC.

This rearrangement joins TRBV3-1 (or the pseudogene TRBV3-2) to TRBJ1-4; D remains unclear. In germline, CDR1 is LGHDT, CDR2 YNNKEL (reference sequence). This CDR3 region has 15 residues. The germline V and J ends were trimmed by 1 base and 4 bases, with 10 bases remaining between them. The chain's CDR3 is CASSQVPGVNEKLFF. The DNA for the CDR3 is TGTGCCAGCAGCCAAGTCCCGGGAGTTAATGAAAAACTGTTTTTT.

V and J are TRBV10-3 and TRBJ1-5; 9 positions agree with TRBD1. Unmatched junction bases numbered 4, after V lost 3 bases and J lost 1 base. CDR1 is ENHRY and CDR2 is SYGVKD in the germline V gene. The CDR3 contains 16 residues. CDR3 nucleotide sequence: TGTGCCATCAGTGACGCGACAGGGGGAAGCAATCAGCCCCAGCATTTT. Protein sequence: CAISDATGGSNQPQHF.

The V call is TRBV6-2 or TRBV6-3, the J call TRBJ1-1; unclear D gene. Per the germline V gene, CDR1 is MNHEY and CDR2 is SVGEGT. The ends were cut back, 4 bases at V and 0 bases at J, with 9 bases in the middle. CDR3 size: 14 residues. Written as DNA, the CDR3 is TGTGCCAGCAGTTTCGAGAACGTGAACACTGAAGCTTTCTTT. This translates into CASSFENVNTEAFF.

The chain carries TRBV3-1 (or the pseudogene TRBV3-2) and TRBJ2-1; D call uncertain. The CDR3 has 13 residues. Trimming left V 2 bases short and J 8 bases short, with 10 bases between. Germline V gene lookup returns CDR1 LGHDT and CDR2 YNNKEL (reference sequence). CDR3: CASSQSRMYEQFF. CDR3 sequence (DNA): TGTGCCAGCAGCCAATCCCGTATGTATGAGCAGTTCTTC.

This clone was seen once. The V gene is TRBV10-3, the J gene TRBJ2-2; no definite D call. The CDR3 runs 14 residues. Germline assignment: CDR1 ENHRY and CDR2 SYGVKD. Trimming cost V 6 bases and J 0 bases, with 8 bases left between them. The CDR3 spells CAIREDTNTGELFF. The CDR3 DNA follows: TGTGCCATCAGGGAAGACACGAACACCGGGGAGCTGTTTTTT.

This chain links TRBV4-3 with TRBJ2-5; 11 bases align to TRBD2. Germline V gene lookup returns CDR1 LGHNA and CDR2 YSLEER. J was trimmed by 3 bases and V by 4 bases; bases with no gene match: 10. The CDR3 is made up of 17 amino acids. CDR3 residues: CASSRTYSGGAEETQYF. The CDR3 coding sequence is TGCGCCAGCAGCCGCACCTATAGCGGGGGGGCCGAAGAGACCCAGTACTTC.

J is TRBJ1-1 and V is TRBV10-3; 7 nucleotides agree with TRBD1. This CDR3 spans 15 amino acids. After removal of 2 bases from V and 3 bases from J, the junction contained 6 bases not matched to a gene. Germline-derived CDR1 and CDR2 are ENHRY and SYGVKD. The CDR3 spells CAISETGEGDTEAFF. The CDR3 DNA sequence: TGTGCCATCAGTGAGACAGGGGAAGGAGACACTGAAGCTTTCTTT.

The chain recombines TRBV29-1 with TRBJ1-2; 9 bases align to TRBD1. J lost 7 bases, V lost 7 bases, and 4 bases had no gene match. Germline V gene lookup returns CDR1 SQVTM and CDR2 ANQGSEA. The CDR3 is 11 residues long. The CDR3 protein is CSAGTGIGYTF. CDR3 DNA: TGCAGCGCCGGGACAGGGATTGGCTACACCTTC.

The chain uses TRBV29-1 and TRBJ1-4; D is undetermined. Germline CDR1 SQVTM, CDR2 ANQGSEA. The CDR3 sequence is 14 residues long. Between the trimmed V and J ends, which lost 6 bases and 7 bases, there was a span of 18 bases. CDR3 sequence: CSVPARESSEKLFF. The CDR3 nucleotides read TGCAGCGTCCCCGCGAGGGAGTCTAGTGAAAAACTGTTTTTT.